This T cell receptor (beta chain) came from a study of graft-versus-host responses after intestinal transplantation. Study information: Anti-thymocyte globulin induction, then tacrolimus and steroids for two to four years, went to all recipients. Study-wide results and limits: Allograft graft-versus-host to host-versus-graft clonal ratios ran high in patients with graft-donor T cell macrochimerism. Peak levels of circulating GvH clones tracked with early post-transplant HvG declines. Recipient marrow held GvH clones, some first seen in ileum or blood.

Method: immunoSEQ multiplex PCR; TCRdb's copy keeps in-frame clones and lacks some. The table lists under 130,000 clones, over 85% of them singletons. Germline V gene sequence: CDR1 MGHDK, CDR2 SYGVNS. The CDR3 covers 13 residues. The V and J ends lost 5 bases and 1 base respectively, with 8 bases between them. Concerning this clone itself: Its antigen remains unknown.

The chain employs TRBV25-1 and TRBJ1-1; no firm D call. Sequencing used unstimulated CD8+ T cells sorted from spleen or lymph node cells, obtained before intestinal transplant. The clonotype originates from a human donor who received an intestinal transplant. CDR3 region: CASSRLENTEAFF. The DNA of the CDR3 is TGTGCCAGCAGTCGACTTGAGAACACTGAAGCTTTCTTT.